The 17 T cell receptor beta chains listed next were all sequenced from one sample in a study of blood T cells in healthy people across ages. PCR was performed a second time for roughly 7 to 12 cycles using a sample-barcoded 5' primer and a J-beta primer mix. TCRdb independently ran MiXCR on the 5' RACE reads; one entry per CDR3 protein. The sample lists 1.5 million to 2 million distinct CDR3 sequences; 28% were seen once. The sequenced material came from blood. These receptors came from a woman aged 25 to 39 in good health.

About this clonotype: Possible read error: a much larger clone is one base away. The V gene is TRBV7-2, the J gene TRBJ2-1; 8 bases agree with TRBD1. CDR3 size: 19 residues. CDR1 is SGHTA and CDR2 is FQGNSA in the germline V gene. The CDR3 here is CANSLQIPDRDRLGNEQFF. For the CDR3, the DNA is TGTGCCAACAGCCTCCAAATCCCCGACCGGGACAGGCTGGGCAATGAGCAGTTCTTC.

The CDR3 bases are TGTGCCAGCAGCCAAGCAGGTGACTCCTACACAGATACGCAGTATTTT. Its protein is CASSQAGDSYTDTQYF. The chain links TRBV3-1 to TRBJ2-3, with D uncertain. The V end was cut by 1 base, the J end by 2 bases, with 13 bases between. The CDR3 totals 16 residues. Germline-derived CDR1 and CDR2 are LGHDT and YNNKEL (reference sequence).

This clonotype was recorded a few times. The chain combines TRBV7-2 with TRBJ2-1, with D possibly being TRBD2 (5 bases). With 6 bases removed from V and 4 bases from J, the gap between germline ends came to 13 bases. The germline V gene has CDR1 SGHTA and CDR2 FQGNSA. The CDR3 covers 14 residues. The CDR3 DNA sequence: TGTGCCAGCAGACGACGGACTGTGTACAATGAGCAGTTCTTC. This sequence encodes CASRRRTVYNEQFF. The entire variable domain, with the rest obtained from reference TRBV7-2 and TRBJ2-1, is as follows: GAGVSQSPSNKVTEKGKDVELRCDPISGHTALYWYRQSLGQGLEFLIYFQGNSAPDKSGLPSDRFSAERTGGSVSTLTIQRTQQEDSAVYLCASRRRTVYNEQFFGPGTRLTVL.

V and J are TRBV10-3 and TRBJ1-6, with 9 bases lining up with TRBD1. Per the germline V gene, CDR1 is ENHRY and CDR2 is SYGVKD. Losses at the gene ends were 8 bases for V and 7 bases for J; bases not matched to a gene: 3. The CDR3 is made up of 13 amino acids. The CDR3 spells CAISGQGNSPLHF. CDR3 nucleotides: TGTGCCATCTCAGGACAGGGGAATTCACCCCTCCACTTT.

CDR3 coding DNA: TGTGCCAGCAGAGACACAACCAAGGGGTTCTACAATGAGCAGTTCTTC. Its translation is CASRDTTKGFYNEQFF. J is TRBJ2-1 and V is TRBV12-3 or TRBV12-4, with D maybe TRBD1 (5 bases). There are 16 residues in the CDR3. Trimming shortened V by 6 bases and J by 3 bases, and 18 bases separated the two germline ends.

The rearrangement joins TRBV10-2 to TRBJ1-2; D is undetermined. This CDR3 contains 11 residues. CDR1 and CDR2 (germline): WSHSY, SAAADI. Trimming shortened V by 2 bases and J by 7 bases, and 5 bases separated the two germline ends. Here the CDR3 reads CASSESAGYTF. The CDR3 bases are TGCGCCAGCAGTGAGAGCGCTGGCTACACCTTC.

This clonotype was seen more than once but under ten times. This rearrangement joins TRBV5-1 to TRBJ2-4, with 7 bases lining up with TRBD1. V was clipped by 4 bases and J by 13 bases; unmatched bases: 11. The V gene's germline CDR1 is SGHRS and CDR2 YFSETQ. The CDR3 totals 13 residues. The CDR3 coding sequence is TGCGCCAGCAGCATCGGACAGGAAGGGGAGCAGTACTTC. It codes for CASSIGQEGEQYF.

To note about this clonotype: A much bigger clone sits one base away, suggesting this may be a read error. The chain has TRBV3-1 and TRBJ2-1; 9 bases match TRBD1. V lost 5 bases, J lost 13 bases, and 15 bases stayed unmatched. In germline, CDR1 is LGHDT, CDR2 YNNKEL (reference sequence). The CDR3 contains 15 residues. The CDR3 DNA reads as TGTGCCAGCAGCGCATTGGACAGGGGAGGATACATTCAGTTCTTC. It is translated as CASSALDRGGYIQFF.

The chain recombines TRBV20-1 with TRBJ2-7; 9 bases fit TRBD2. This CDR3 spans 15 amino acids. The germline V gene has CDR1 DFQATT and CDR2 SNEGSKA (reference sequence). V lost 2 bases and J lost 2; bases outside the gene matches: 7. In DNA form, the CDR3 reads TGCAGTGCTAGACCCCTCGGACTAGCGACCTACGAGCAGTACTTC. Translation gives CSARPLGLATYEQYF.

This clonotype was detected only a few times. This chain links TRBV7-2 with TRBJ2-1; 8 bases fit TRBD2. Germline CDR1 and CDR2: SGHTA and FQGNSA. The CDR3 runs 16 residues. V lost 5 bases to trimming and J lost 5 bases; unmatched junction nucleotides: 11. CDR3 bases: TGTGCCAGCAGCCCTATCCGGGGGGGCCGCCACAATGAGCAGTTCTTC. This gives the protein CASSPIRGGRHNEQFF.

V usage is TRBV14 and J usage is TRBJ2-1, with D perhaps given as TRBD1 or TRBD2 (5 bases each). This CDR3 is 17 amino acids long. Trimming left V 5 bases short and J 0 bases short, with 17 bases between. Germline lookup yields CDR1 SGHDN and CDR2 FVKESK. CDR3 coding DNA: TGTGCCAGCAGCGTAGAGGGACCGGTGAACTCCTACAATGAGCAGTTCTTC. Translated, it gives CASSVEGPVNSYNEQFF.

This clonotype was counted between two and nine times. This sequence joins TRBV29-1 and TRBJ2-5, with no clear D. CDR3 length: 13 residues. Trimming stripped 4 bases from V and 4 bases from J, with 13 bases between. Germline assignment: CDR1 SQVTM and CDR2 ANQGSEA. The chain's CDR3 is CSVARLDRETQYF. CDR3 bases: TGCAGCGTTGCTCGTCTGGACCGAGAGACCCAGTACTTC.

The CDR3 DNA reads TGCGCCAGCAGCTTGGGGGTCTTAAGGGAGACCCAGTACTTC. It is translated as CASSLGVLRETQYF. This rearrangement joins TRBV5-1 to TRBJ2-5; D ambiguous. The length of the CDR3 is 14 residues. The germline V and J ends were trimmed by 0 bases and 5 bases, with 11 bases remaining between them. CDR1 is SGHRS and CDR2 is YFSETQ in the germline V gene.

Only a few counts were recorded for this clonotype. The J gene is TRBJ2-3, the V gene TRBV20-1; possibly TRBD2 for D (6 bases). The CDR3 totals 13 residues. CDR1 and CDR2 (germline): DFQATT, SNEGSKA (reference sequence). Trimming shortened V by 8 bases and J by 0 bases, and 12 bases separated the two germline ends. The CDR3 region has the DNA TGCAGTCCCGGAGGGTATAGCACAGATACGCAGTATTTT. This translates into CSPGGYSTDTQYF.

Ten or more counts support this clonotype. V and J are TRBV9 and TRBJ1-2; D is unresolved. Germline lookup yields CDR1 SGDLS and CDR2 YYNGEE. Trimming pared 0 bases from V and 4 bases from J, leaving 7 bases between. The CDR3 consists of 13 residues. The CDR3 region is CASSVGGGYGYTF. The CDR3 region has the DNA TGTGCCAGCAGCGTAGGCGGAGGCTATGGCTACACCTTC.

CDR3 region: CASSRTSASEQFF. The DNA of the CDR3 is TGTGCCAGCAGCCGTACTAGCGCCTCGGAGCAGTTCTTC. The V gene is TRBV11-3, the J gene TRBJ2-1; TRBD2 aligns across 7 bases. The germline V gene has CDR1 SGHNT and CDR2 YENEEA. The ends lost 5 bases at V and 10 bases at J; junction bases unmatched: 8. The CDR3 spans 13 residues.

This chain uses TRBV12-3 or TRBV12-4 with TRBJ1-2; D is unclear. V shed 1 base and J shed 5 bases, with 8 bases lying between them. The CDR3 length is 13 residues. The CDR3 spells CASSLDPYYGYTF. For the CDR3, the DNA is TGTGCCAGCAGTTTAGATCCGTATTATGGCTACACCTTC.